This T cell receptor beta chain was profiled in a study of T cell changes during pregnancy in multiple sclerosis. This CDR3 is built from 15 residues. Germline V gene data show CDR1 as SGHRS and CDR2 as YFSETQ. V shed 2 bases and J shed 4 bases, with 10 bases lying between them. Only in-frame clones appear in the TCRdb table, and some are missing; sequencing was by immunoSEQ multiplex PCR. This repertoire shows some 83,000 clones, roughly nine tenths found once; its top ten account for 3.5%. Sequenced material: PBMCs, taken in the first trimester of pregnancy. This sequence was found in a female donor in good health, serving as a control in a pregnancy study. Some clones in this sample may be carry-over from other donors' samples. The chain joins TRBV5-1 to TRBJ1-6, with D perhaps matching TRBD1 (5 bases). CDR3 bases: TGCGCCAGCAGCTTCGACGACAGTTATAATTCACCCCTCCACTTT. Its translation: CASSFDDSYNSPLHF. The full variable domain, its missing parts supplied by reference TRBV5-1 and TRBJ1-6, is KAGVTQTPRYLIKTRGQQVTLSCSPISGHRSVSWYQQTPGQGLQFLFEYFSETQRNKGNFPGRFSGRQFSNSRSEMNVSTLELGDSALYLCASSFDDSYNSPLHFGNGTRLTVT.